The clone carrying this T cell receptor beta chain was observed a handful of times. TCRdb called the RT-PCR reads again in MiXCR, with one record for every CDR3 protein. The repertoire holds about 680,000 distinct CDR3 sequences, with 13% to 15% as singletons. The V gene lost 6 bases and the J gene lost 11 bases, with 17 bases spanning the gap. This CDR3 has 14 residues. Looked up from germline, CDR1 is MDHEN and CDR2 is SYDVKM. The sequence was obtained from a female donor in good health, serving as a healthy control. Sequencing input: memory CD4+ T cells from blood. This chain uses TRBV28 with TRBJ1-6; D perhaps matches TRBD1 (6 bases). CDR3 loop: CASSRGQGRPPLHF. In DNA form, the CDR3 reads TGTGCCAGCAGCCGGGGTCAGGGGCGGCCACCCCTCCACTTT.